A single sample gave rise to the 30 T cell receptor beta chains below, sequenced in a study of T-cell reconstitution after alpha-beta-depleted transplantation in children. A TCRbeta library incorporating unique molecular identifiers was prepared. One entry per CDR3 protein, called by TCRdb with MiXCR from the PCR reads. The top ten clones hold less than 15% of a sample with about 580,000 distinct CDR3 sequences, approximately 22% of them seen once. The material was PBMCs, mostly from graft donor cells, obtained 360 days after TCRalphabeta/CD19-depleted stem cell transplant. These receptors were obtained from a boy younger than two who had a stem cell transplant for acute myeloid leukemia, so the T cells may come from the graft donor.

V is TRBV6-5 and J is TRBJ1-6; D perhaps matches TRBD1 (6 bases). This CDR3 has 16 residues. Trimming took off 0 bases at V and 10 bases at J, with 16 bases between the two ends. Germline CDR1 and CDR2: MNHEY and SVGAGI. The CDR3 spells CASSYSKEGGGSPLHF. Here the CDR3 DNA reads TGTGCCAGCAGTTACTCGAAAGAGGGGGGCGGCTCACCCCTCCACTTT.

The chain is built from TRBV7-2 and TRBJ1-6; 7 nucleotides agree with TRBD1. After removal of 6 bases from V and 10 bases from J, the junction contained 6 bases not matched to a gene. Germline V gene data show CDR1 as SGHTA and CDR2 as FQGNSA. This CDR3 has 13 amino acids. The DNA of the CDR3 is TGTGCCAGCAGAATAGGAGGGGGCTCACCCCTCCACTTT. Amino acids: CASRIGGGSPLHF.

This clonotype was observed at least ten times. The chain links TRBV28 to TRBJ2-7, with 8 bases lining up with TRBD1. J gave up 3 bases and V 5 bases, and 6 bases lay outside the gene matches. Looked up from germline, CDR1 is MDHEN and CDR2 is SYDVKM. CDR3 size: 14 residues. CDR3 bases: TGTGCCAGCAGTGGGGGGACAGGATTCTACGAGCAGTACTTC. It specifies CASSGGTGFYEQYF.

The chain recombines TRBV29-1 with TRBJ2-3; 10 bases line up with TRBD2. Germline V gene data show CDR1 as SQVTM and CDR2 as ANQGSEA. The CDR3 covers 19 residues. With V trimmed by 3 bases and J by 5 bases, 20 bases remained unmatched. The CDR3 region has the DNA TGCAGCGTTGATAAGGTTGGAAGCGGGGGGGCCACTTGGGGAGATACGCAGTATTTT. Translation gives CSVDKVGSGGATWGDTQYF.

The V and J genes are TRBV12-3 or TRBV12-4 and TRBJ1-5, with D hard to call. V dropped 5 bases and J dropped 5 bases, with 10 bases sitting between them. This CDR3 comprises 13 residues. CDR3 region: CASSPRWDQPQHF. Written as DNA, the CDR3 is TGTGCCAGCAGTCCGAGGTGGGATCAGCCCCAGCATTTT.

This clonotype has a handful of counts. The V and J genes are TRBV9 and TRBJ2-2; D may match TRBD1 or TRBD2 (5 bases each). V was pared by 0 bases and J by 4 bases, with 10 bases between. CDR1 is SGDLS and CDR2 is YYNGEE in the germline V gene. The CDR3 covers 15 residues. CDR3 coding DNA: TGTGCCAGCAGCGTAGGGGGGACGGTCACCGGGGAGCTGTTTTTT. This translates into CASSVGGTVTGELFF.

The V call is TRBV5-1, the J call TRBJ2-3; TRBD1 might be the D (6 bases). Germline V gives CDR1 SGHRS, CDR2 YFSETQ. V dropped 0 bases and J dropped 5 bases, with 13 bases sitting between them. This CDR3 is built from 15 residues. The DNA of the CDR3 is TGCGCCAGCAGCTTGGTCCCTGGGGGCAGAGATACGCAGTATTTT. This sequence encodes CASSLVPGGRDTQYF.

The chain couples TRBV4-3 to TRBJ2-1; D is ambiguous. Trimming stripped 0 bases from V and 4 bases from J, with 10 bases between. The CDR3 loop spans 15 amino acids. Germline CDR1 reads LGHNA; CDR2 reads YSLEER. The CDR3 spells CASSQDWQMYNEQFF. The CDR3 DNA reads TGCGCCAGCAGCCAAGATTGGCAGATGTACAATGAGCAGTTCTTC.

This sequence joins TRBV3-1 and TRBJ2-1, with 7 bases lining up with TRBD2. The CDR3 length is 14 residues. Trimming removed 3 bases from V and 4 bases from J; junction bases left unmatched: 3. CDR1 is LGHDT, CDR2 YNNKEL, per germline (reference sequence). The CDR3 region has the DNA TGTGCCAGCAGCCACCCGGGGGGATACAATGAGCAGTTCTTC. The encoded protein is CASSHPGGYNEQFF.

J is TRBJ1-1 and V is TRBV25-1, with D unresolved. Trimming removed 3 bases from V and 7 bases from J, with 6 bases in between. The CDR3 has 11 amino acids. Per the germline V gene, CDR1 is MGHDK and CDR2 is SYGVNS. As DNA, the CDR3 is TGTGCCAGCAGTGACAGCATTGAAGCTTTCTTT. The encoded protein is CASSDSIEAFF. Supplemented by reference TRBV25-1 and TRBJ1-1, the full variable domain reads EADIYQTPRYLVIGTGKKITLECSQTMGHDKMYWYQQDPGMELHLIHYSYGVNSTEKGDLSSESTVSRIRTEHFPLTLESARPSHTSQYLCASSDSIEAFFGQGTRLTVV.

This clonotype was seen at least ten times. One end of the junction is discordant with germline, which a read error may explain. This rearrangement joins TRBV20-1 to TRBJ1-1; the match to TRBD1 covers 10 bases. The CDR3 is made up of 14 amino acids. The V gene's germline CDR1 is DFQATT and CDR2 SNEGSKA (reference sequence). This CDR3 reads CSAADRGRFTEALF. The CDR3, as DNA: TGCAGTGCTGCCGACAGGGGGCGGTTCACTGAAGCTCTCTTT.

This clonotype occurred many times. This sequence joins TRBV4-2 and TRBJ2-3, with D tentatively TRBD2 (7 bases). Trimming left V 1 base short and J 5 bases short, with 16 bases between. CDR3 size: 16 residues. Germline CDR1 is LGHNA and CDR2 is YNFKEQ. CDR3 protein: CASSQVLGGPIDTQYF. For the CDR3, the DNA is TGTGCCAGCAGCCAAGTACTCGGGGGGCCGATAGATACGCAGTATTTT.

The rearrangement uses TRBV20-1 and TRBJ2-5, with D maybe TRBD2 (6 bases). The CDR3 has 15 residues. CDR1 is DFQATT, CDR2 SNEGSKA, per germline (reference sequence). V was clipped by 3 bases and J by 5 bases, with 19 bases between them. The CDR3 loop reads CSARSLGGLVETQYF. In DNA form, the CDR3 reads TGCAGTGCTAGGTCTTTGGGGGGTTTGGTCGAGACCCAGTACTTC.

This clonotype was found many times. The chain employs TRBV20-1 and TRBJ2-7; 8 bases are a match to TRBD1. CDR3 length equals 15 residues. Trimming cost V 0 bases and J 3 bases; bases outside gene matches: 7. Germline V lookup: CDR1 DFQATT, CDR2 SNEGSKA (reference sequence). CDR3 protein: CSARDSETGVYEQYF. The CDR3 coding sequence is TGCAGTGCTAGAGATTCGGAGACAGGGGTCTACGAGCAGTACTTC.

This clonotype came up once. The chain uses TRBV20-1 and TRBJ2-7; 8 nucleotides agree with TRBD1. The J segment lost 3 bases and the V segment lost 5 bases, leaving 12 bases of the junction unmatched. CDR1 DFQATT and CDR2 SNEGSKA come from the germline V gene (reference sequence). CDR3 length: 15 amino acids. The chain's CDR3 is CSAEVLPTGVYEQYF. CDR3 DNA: TGCAGTGCTGAGGTTCTCCCGACAGGGGTCTACGAGCAGTACTTC.

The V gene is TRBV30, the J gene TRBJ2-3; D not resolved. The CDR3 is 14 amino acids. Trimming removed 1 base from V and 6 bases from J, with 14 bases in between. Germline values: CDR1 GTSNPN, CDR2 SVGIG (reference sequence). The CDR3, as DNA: TGTGCCTGGAGTGGCGGAGCTTCTTGGGATACGCAGTATTTT. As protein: CAWSGGASWDTQYF.

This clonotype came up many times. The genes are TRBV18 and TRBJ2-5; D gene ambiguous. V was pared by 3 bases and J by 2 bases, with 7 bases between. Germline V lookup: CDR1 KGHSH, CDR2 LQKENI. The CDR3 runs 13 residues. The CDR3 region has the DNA TGTGCCAGCTCACCTACCAGGCAAGAGACCCAGTACTTC. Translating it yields CASSPTRQETQYF. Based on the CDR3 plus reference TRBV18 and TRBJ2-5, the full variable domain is NAGVMQNPRHLVRRRGQEARLRCSPMKGHSHVYWYRQLPEEGLKFMVYLQKENIIDESGMPKERFSAEFPKEGPSILRIQQVVRGDSAAYFCASSPTRQETQYFGPGTRLLVL.

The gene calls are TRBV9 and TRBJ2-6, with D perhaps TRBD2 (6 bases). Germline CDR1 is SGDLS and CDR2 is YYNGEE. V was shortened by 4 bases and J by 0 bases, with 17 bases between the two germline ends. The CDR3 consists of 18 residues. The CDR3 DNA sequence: TGTGCCAGCAGCCCTCGGGGGACGGAAAGCTCTGGGGCCAACGTCCTGACTTTC. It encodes CASSPRGTESSGANVLTF. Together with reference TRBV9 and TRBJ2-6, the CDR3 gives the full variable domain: DSGVTQTPKHLITATGQRVTLRCSPRSGDLSVYWYQQSLDQGLQFLIQYYNGEERAKGNILERFSAQQFPDLHSELNLSSLELGDSALYFCASSPRGTESSGANVLTFGAGSRLTVL.

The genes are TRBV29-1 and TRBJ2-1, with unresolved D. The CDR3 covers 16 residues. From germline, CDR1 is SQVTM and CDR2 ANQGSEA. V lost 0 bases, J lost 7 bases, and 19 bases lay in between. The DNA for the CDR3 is TGCAGCGTTGAAGATGAAGGCCCCAGTTTTGTTAATGAGCAGTTCTTC. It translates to CSVEDEGPSFVNEQFF.

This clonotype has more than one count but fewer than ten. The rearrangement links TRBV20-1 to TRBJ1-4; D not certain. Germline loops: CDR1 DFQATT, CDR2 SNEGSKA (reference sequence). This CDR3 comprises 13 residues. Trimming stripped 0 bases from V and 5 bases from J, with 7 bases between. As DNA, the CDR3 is TGCAGTGCTAGAGATGGAATAAATGAAAAACTGTTTTTT. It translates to CSARDGINEKLFF.

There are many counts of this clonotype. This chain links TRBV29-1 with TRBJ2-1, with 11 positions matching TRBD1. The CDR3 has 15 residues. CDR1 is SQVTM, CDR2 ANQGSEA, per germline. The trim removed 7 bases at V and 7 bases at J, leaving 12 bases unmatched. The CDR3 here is CSARSWTGGSNEQFF. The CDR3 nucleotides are TGCAGCGCCCGTAGCTGGACAGGGGGCTCGAATGAGCAGTTCTTC.

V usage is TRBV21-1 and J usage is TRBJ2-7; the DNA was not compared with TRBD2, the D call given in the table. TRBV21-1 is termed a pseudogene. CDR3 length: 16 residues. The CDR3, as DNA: TGTGCCAGCAGCACCGGTCTAGCGGGTAGCTCCTACGAGCAGTACGTC. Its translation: CASSTGLAGSSYEQYV.

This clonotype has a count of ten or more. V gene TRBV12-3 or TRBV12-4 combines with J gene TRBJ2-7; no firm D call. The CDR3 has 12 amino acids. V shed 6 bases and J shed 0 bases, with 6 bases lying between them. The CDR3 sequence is CASSPNSYEQYF. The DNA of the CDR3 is TGTGCCAGCAGCCCGAACTCCTACGAGCAGTACTTC.

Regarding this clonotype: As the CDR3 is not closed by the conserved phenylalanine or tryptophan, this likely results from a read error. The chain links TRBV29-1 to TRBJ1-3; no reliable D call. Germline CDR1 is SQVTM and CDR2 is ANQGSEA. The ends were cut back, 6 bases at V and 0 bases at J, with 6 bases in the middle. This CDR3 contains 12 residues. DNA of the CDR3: TGCAGCGTCTGGGTCTCTGGAAACACCATATATTGT. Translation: CSVWVSGNTIYC.

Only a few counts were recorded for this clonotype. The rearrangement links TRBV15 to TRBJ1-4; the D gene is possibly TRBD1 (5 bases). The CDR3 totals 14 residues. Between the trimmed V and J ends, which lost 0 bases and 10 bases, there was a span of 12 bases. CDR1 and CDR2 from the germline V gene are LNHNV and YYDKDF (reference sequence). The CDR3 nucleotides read TGTGCCACCAGCAGAGATCGTGGGGCAAGAAAACTGTTTTTT. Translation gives CATSRDRGARKLFF.

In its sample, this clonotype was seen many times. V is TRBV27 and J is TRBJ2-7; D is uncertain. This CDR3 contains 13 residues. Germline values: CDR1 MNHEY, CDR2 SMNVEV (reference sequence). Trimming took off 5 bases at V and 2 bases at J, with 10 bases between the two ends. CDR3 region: CASSPRLTYEQYF. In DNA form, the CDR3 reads TGTGCCAGCAGTCCCCGGCTTACCTACGAGCAGTACTTC.

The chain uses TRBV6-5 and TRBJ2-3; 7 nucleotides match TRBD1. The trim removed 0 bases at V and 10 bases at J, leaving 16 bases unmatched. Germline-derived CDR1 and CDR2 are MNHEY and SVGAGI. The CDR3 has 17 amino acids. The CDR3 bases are TGTGCCAGCAGTTACTCGAGGCCTCCGGGACAGACCTCCCCGCAGTATTTT. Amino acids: CASSYSRPPGQTSPQYF.

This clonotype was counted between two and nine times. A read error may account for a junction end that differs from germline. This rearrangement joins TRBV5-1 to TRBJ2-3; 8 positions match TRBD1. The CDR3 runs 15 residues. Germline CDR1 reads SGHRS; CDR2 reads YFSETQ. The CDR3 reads CASSLRQGRTDTQYF. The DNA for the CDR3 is TGTGCCAGCAGCTTACGACAGGGGCGCACAGATACGCAGTATTTT.

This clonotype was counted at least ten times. DNA of the CDR3: TGCGCCAGCAGTCTAAGACAGCCAGGGCCCAATGAGCAGTTCTTC. This translates into CASSLRQPGPNEQFF. The gene calls are TRBV4-3 and TRBJ2-1; perhaps TRBD1 as D (5 bases). The V end lost 6 bases, the J end lost 6 bases, and 18 bases lay between the germline ends. The CDR3 spans 15 residues. Germline CDR1 LGHNA, CDR2 YSLEER.

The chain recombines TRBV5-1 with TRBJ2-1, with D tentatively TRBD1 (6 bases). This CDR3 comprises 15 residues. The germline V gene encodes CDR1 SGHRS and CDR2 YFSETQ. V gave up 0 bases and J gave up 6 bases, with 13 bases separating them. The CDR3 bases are TGCGCCAGCAGCTTGGTTGGGGGCAGGTTCAATGAGCAGTTCTTC. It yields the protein CASSLVGGRFNEQFF. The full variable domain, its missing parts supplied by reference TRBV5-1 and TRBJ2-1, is KAGVTQTPRYLIKTRGQQVTLSCSPISGHRSVSWYQQTPGQGLQFLFEYFSETQRNKGNFPGRFSGRQFSNSRSEMNVSTLELGDSALYLCASSLVGGRFNEQFFGPGTRLTVL.